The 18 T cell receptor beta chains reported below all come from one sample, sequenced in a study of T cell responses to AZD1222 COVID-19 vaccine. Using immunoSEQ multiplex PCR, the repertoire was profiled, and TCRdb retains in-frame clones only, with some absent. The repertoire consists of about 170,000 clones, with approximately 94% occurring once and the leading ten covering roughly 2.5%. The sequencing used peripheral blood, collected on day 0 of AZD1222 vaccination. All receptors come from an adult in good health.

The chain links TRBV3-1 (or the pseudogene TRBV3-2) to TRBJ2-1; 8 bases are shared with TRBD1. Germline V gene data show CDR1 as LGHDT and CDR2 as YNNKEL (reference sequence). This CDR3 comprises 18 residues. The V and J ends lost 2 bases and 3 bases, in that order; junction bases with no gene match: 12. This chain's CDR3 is CASSQPPQGQAFYNEQFF. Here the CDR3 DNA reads TGTGCCAGCAGCCAACCACCGCAGGGACAGGCGTTCTACAATGAGCAGTTCTTC.

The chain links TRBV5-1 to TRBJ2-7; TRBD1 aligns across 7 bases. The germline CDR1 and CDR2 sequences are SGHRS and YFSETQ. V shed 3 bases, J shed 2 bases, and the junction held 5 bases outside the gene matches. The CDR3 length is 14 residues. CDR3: CASSSQGDTYEQYF. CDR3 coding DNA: TGCGCCAGCAGCTCTCAGGGGGACACCTACGAGCAGTACTTC.

CDR3 sequence: CAWRGIMEAFF. The CDR3 region has the DNA TGTGCCTGGAGAGGGATAATGGAAGCTTTCTTT. The chain combines TRBV30 with TRBJ1-1; D ambiguous. The CDR3 consists of 11 residues. The germline V gene has CDR1 GTSNPN and CDR2 SVGIG (reference sequence). V lost 3 bases to trimming and J lost 8 bases, with 10 bases between them.

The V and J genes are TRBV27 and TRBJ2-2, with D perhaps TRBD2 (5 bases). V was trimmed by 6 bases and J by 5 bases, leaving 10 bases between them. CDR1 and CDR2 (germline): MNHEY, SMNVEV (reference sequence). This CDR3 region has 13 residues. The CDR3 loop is CASRLTGTGELFF. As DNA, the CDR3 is TGTGCCAGCAGGTTGACGGGGACCGGGGAGCTGTTTTTT.

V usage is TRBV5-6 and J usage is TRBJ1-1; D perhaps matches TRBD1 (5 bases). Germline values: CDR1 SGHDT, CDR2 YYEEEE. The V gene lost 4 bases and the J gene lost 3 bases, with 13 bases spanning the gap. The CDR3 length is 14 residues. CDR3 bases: TGTGCCAGCAGCCCCCGTTTGGGGGACACTGAAGCTTTCTTT. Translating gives CASSPRLGDTEAFF.

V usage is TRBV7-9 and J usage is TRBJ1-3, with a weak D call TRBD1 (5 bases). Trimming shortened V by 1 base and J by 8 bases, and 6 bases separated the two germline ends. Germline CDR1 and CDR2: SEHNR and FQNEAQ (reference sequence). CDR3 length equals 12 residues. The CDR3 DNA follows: TGTGCCAGCAGCTTAGGAGGGGACACCATATATTTT. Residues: CASSLGGDTIYF.

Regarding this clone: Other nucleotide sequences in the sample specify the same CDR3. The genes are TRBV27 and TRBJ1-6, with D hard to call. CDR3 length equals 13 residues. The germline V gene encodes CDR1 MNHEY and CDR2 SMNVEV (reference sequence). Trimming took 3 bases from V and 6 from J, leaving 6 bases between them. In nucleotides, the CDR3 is TGTGCCAGCAGTTTCTCAGTTAATTCACCCCTCCACTTT. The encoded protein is CASSFSVNSPLHF.

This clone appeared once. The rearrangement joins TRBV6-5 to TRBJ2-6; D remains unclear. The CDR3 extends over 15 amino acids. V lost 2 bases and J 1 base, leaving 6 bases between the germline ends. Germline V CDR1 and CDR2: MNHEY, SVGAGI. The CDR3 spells CASSYGPSGANVLTF. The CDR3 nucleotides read TGTGCCAGCAGTTACGGGCCTTCTGGGGCCAACGTCCTGACTTTC.

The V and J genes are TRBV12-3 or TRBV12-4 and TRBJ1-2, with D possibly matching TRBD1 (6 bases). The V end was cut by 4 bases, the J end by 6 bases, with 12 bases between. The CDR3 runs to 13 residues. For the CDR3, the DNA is TGTGCCAGCAGTTACGGGGGGCCGGATGGCTACACCTTC. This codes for CASSYGGPDGYTF.

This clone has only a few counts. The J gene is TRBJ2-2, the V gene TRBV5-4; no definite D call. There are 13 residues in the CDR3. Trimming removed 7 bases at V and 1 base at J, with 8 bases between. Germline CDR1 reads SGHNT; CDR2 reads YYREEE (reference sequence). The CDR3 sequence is CASLMVNTGELFF. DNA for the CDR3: TGTGCCAGCCTGATGGTGAACACCGGGGAGCTGTTTTTT.

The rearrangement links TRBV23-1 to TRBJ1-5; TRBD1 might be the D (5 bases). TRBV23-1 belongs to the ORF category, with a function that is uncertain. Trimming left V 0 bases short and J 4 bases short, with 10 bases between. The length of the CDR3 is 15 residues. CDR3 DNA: TGCGCCAGCAGTCAATCTCGGGGGGTAAATCAGCCCCAGCATTTT. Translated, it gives CASSQSRGVNQPQHF.

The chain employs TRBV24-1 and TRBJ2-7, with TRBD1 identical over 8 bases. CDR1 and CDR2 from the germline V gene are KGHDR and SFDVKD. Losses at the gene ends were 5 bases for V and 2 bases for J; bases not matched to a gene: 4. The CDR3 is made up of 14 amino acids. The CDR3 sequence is CATSGQGNPYEQYF. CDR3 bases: TGTGCCACCAGTGGACAGGGGAATCCCTACGAGCAGTACTTC.

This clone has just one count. The DNA of the CDR3 is TGCGCCAGCAGCTTAAACAGGGAGCAGTTCTTC. Protein sequence: CASSLNREQFF. This chain uses TRBV4-1 with TRBJ2-1; possible D gene TRBD1, 5 bases. This CDR3 comprises 11 residues. From germline, CDR1 is MGHRA and CDR2 YSYEKL. V was pared by 5 bases and J by 10 bases, with 9 bases between.

This chain's CDR3 is CASSSGGYNEQFF. CDR3 sequence (DNA): TGCGCCAGCAGCTCCGGAGGCTACAATGAGCAGTTCTTC. The chain has TRBV5-1 and TRBJ2-1, with D possibly TRBD2 on 5 matching bases. This CDR3 contains 13 residues. V shed 3 bases and J shed 3 bases, with 7 bases lying between them. CDR1 is SGHRS and CDR2 is YFSETQ in the germline V gene. Drawing the rest from reference TRBV5-1 and TRBJ2-1, the complete variable domain is KAGVTQTPRYLIKTRGQQVTLSCSPISGHRSVSWYQQTPGQGLQFLFEYFSETQRNKGNFPGRFSGRQFSNSRSEMNVSTLELGDSALYLCASSSGGYNEQFFGPGTRLTVL.

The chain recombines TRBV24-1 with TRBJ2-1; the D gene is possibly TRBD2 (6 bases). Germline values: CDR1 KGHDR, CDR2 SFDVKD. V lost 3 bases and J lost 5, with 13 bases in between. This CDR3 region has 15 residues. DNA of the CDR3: TGTGCCACCAGTGATGCCGGGACTTTCCACAATGAGCAGTTCTTC. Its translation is CATSDAGTFHNEQFF.

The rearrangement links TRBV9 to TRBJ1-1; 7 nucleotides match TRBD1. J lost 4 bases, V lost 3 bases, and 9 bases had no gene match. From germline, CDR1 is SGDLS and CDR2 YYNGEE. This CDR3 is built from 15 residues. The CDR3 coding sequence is TGTGCCAGCAGCGGAAGACAGGGAGTTGGCACTGAAGCTTTCTTT. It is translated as CASSGRQGVGTEAFF.

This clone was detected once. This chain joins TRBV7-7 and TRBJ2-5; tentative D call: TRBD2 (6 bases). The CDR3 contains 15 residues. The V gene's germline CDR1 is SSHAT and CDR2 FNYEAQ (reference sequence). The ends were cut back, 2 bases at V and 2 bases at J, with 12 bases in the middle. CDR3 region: CASSLLAGGQETQYF. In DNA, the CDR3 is TGTGCCAGCAGCTTACTAGCCGGGGGACAAGAGACCCAGTACTTC.

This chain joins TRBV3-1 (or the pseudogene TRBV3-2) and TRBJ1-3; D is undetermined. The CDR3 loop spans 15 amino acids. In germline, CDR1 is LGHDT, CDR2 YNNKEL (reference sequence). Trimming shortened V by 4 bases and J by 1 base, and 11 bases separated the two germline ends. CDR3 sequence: CASSPSGGSGNTIYF. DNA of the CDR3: TGTGCCAGCAGCCCCAGTGGAGGGTCTGGAAACACCATATATTTT.